This TCR beta chain is drawn from a study of blood T cell repertoires in COVID-19 (dated by TCRdb to about 2020). In the study overall: Samples covering the acute and convalescent phases of COVID-19 were provided by collaborators in the United States, Italy and Spain. The prospective study material was composed of cDNA or gDNA derived from T cells, B-cell-depleted T cells, or PBMCs. Subjects who had been exposed to COVID-19, were actively infected with it, or had recovered from it provided the deeply sampled blood TCRbeta repertoires that made up the dataset. The repertoires were released in a freely available public database intended as a resource for research on the immune response to SARS-CoV-2. Samples came from the ongoing ImmuneRACE study (first 160 participants) plus 1,254 subjects from 6 global collaborators. Nearly every sample came with metadata listing a de-identified subject ID, COVID-19 status, age in years and sex. HLA class I and class II types, where available, came from metadata supplied by the sample provider rather than from assay-based typing. Results and caveats for the whole study, not just this receptor: The amount of clinical and demographic metadata varied by source and participant and was provided uncurated.

In the case of this clone: There is no known antigen for this receptor. It has no much larger one-base neighbor in the sample; base qualities were not kept.

Participants in the prospective study were enrolled through a virtual design, were aged 18 to 89 years, and lived in roughly 24 United States geographic areas. Cohort assignment in the prospective study relied on participant-reported clinical history from a screening survey and a study questionnaire. A participant counted as exposed if, within 2 weeks of entering the study, that participant had been in contact with someone who had a PCR-confirmed or clinician-diagnosed COVID-19 case. Mobile phlebotomists in the prospective study collected whole blood, serum and a nasopharyngeal or oropharyngeal swab from every participant. Prospective study participants could optionally give additional blood draws and questionnaires over an approximately two-month period. Blood samples from the prospective study were shipped frozen or at room temperature prior to DNA extraction. TCRbeta CDR3 regions were amplified from genomic DNA using the immunoSEQ Assay, a bias-controlled multiplex PCR. Per the source publication's procedure: The number of nucleated cells in each sample was estimated from the amplification of reference gene primers within the assay. To quantify the absolute abundance of each unique TCRbeta CDR3 rearrangement, sequence reads were collapsed and filtered. For each sample, productive Simpson clonality was calculated by taking the square root of Simpson's diversity index across productive rearrangements. What TCRdb holds here is the immuneACCESS table cut down to in-frame rearrangements. Part of the clones is not present; checked against another copy, under half of the missing clones reflect an unresolved V gene, and the others are unexplained. That table furnishes V, J and clone size, whereas the DNA furnished D and trimming. Here the sample has approximately 190,000 clones; roughly 84% occur a single time. Of the sample, 3% to 3.5% falls within the top ten clones.

The sequence was obtained from a woman aged 30 to 39 who had been exposed to COVID-19. The specimen sequenced was PBMCs or T cells enriched from blood (not recorded which).

The CDR3 has the sequence CASRRGSSTDTQYF. The sequence in DNA is TGTGCCAGCAGGCGGGGGAGCAGCACAGATACGCAGTATTTT. The rearrangement combines TRBV2 with TRBJ2-3, with TRBD2 identical over 7 junction bases. V trim: 6 bases; J trim: 0 bases; unmatched bases: 3. The CDR1 and CDR2 encoded by the germline V gene are SNHLY and FYNNEI. The CDR3 starts with the cysteine, ends with the phenylalanine, and has 14 residues. Solely the CDR3 DNA is kept, with 42 bases framed from the first base. Reference TRBV2 and TRBJ2-3 proteins supply the regions before and after the CDR3; the full variable domain is: EPEVTQTPSHQVTQMGQEVILRCVPISNHLYFYWYRQILGQKVEFLVSFYNNEISEKSEIFDDQFSVERPDGSNFTLKIRSTKLEDSAMYFCASRRGSSTDTQYFGPGTRLTVL.